This TCR beta chain was sequenced in a study of cytomegalovirus exposure and HLA in healthy donors. Healthy bone marrow donors made up the cohort. Study conclusions and caveats: Among TCR sequences, most were rare, though some public TCRs appeared in many donors. The listing of approximately 160 TCR beta chains classed them as cytomegalovirus-associated. What TCR beta sequences reportedly achieved was accurate prediction of HLA-A and HLA-B alleles in most subjects.

The ends were cut back, 6 bases at V and 0 bases at J, with 15 bases in the middle. The CDR3 covers 15 residues. Germline V gives CDR1 KGHSH, CDR2 LQKENI. With 60 Vbeta and 13 Jbeta primers, the PCR was carried out. Sequencing used immunoSEQ multiplex PCR; TCRdb keeps in-frame clones, though not all of them. Its table lists roughly 150,000 clones. Turning to this clone: Its antigen is unidentified.

The sample comprised PBMCs. This rearrangement joins TRBV18 to TRBJ2-7, with D tentatively TRBD1 (5 bases). The sequence derives from a woman aged 45-59 years in good health and CMV-seronegative. In DNA form, the CDR3 reads TGTGCCAGCTCTCTTTCGACAGAGAGCTCCTACGAGCAGTACTTC. Translating it yields CASSLSTESSYEQYF.